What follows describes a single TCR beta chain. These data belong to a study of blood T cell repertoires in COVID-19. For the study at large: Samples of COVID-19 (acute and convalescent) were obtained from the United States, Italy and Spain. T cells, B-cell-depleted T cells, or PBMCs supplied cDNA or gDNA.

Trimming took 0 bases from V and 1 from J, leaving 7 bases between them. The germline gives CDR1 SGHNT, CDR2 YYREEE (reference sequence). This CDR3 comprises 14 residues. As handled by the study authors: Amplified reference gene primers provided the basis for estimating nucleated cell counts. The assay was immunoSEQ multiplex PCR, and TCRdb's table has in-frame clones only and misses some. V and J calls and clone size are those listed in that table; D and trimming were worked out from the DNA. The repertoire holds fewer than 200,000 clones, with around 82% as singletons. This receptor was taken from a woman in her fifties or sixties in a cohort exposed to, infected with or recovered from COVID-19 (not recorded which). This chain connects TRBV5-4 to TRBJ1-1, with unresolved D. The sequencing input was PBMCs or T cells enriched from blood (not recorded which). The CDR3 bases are TGTGCCAGCAGCTTGGGACAAAGGAACACTGAAGCTTTCTTT. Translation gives CASSLGQRNTEAFF.